This T cell receptor beta chain originates from a study of OX40 agonist ivuxolimab in advanced cancers. The overall study: Ivuxolimab, which patients received intravenously every 2 weeks, was dosed at 0.01 to 10 mg/kg. The study reported partial responses in three patients: one hepatocellular carcinoma, two cutaneous melanoma.

On cycle 4 day 1 and cycle 7 day 1, as well as at baseline, blood was sampled. Libraries were prepared by immunoSEQ multiplex PCR; TCRdb keeps only in-frame clonotypes and omits some of them. This sample has 60,000 or so clones, with around 83% found just once. The V end was cut by 3 bases, the J end by 0 bases, with 5 bases between. Per germline, CDR1 LGHNA and CDR2 YNFKEQ. The CDR3 is made up of 14 amino acids. This sample comprised CD4+ or CD8+ T cells sorted from blood, obtained in a trial of the OX40 agonist ivuxolimab. The rearrangement joins TRBV4-2 to TRBJ1-4; D gene uncertain. The sequence derives from an adult with an advanced solid tumor such as melanoma, head and neck, liver or kidney cancer. For the CDR3, the DNA is TGTGCCAGCAGCCATGGGGCAACTAATGAAAAACTGTTTTTT. It specifies CASSHGATNEKLFF.